A single sample is the source of the 11 T cell receptor beta chains below, sequenced in a study of Graves' ophthalmopathy and Graves' hyperthyroidism. The authors amplified TCR beta CDR3 regions from RNA transcripts. In the first round, RT-PCR was carried out with HTBI primers, and a multiplex PCR formed the second round. Each CDR3 protein gets one entry after TCRdb re-called the multiplex PCR reads with MiXCR. Counted here are nearly 400,000 distinct CDR3 sequences, around 19% occurring once; the ten biggest clones make up 1.6%. Sequenced sample: peripheral blood. Receptor source: a woman younger than 35 with Graves' ophthalmopathy.

The chain combines TRBV5-4 with TRBJ2-7; 8 bases match TRBD2. Germline loops: CDR1 SGHNT, CDR2 YYREEE (reference sequence). This CDR3 spans 18 amino acids. The V and J ends lost 1 base and 2 bases, in that order; junction bases with no gene match: 14. This CDR3 is CASSLFVSGGGITYEQYF. The DNA of the CDR3 is TGTGCCAGCAGCTTGTTTGTATCCGGGGGGGGGATTACCTACGAGCAGTACTTC. Filled out from reference TRBV5-4 and TRBJ2-7, the complete variable domain reads ETGVTQSPTHLIKTRGQQVTLRCSSQSGHNTVSWYQQALGQGPQFIFQYYREEENGRGNFPPRFSGLQFPNYSSELNVNALELDDSALYLCASSLFVSGGGITYEQYFGPGTRLTVT.

This clonotype was seen many times. The chain uses TRBV5-1 and TRBJ2-7; TRBD2 might be the D (5 bases). Germline values: CDR1 SGHRS, CDR2 YFSETQ. The CDR3 extends over 13 amino acids. Trimming pared 4 bases from V and 3 bases from J, leaving 11 bases between. The CDR3 here is CASSPLGNYEQYF. CDR3 sequence (DNA): TGCGCCAGCAGCCCCCTCGGGAACTACGAGCAGTACTTC.

This clonotype was counted ten times or more. CDR3 nucleotide sequence: TGTGCCAGCAGCTCCAAGGGGGGCCCGGGGCCCCAGCATTTT. It translates to CASSSKGGPGPQHF. The chain joins TRBV7-8 to TRBJ1-5; D might be TRBD1 (6 bases). CDR1 SGHVS and CDR2 FQNEAQ come from the germline V gene. The CDR3 extends over 14 amino acids. Trimming took off 4 bases at V and 9 bases at J, with 16 bases between the two ends.

Ten or more counts support this clonotype. The rearrangement uses TRBV6-2 or TRBV6-3 and TRBJ1-1; maybe TRBD1 (5 bases). CDR1 is MNHEY and CDR2 is SVGEGT in the germline V gene. Trimming stripped 7 bases from V and 1 base from J, with 13 bases between. The CDR3 totals 14 residues. CDR3: CASTHGGTNTEAFF. In DNA form, the CDR3 reads TGTGCCAGCACCCACGGGGGTACGAACACTGAAGCTTTCTTT.

V usage is TRBV12-3 or TRBV12-4 and J usage is TRBJ1-6; D is perhaps TRBD1 (5 bases). The CDR3 runs to 15 residues. V was trimmed by 3 bases and J by 10 bases, leaving 16 bases between them. The CDR3, as DNA: TGTGCCAGCAGTTTTGGGGCGCGGAGGGGATCACCCCTCCACTTT. Its translation: CASSFGARRGSPLHF.

This clonotype has at least ten counts. The gene calls are TRBV2 and TRBJ2-5; D may be TRBD2 (6 bases). CDR1 and CDR2 from the germline V gene are SNHLY and FYNNEI. V lost 3 bases and J 3 bases, leaving 32 bases between the germline ends. CDR3 length equals 21 residues. The CDR3 coding sequence is TGTGCCAGCAGTGAGAGGAGAAATTGGGGGGAAGGCGCGGCAAGAAAAGAGACCCAGTACTTC. Its protein is CASSERRNWGEGAARKETQYF.

This clonotype was observed at least ten times. The V call is TRBV28, the J call TRBJ2-5, with 9 bases lining up with TRBD2. Germline loops: CDR1 MDHEN, CDR2 SYDVKM. V gave up 3 bases and J gave up 2 bases; unmatched junction bases: 7. This CDR3 is built from 16 residues. CDR3 DNA sequence: TGTGCCAGCAGTTTCTCCTTGACTAGCGGACAAGAGACCCAGTACTTC. Protein sequence: CASSFSLTSGQETQYF.

Details on this clonotype: This may stem from a read error, because a much larger clone lies one nucleotide away. The rearrangement links TRBV4-1 to TRBJ1-6; weak D call: TRBD1 (5 bases). Germline lookup yields CDR1 MGHRA and CDR2 YSYEKL. This CDR3 has 14 amino acids. V lost 7 bases and J lost 10, with 17 bases in between. CDR3: CASNHAGSMSPLHF. In DNA, the CDR3 is TGCGCCAGCAACCACGCAGGGTCGATGTCACCCCTCCACTTT.

This clonotype was counted at least ten times. The V gene is TRBV7-2, the J gene TRBJ1-2, with TRBD1 matching over 9 bases. With V trimmed by 5 bases and J by 4 bases, 5 bases remained unmatched. CDR1 and CDR2 from the germline V gene are SGHTA and FQGNSA. This CDR3 is 14 amino acids long. The CDR3 protein is CASSEQGAVYGYTF. DNA of the CDR3: TGTGCCAGCAGCGAACAGGGGGCGGTCTATGGCTACACCTTC.

CDR3 sequence reads: CASTQKQGASYEQYF. CDR3 in DNA: TGCGCCAGCACCCAGAAACAGGGGGCCTCCTACGAGCAGTACTTC. V is TRBV5-1 and J is TRBJ2-7; TRBD1 matches at 9 bases. Trimming cost V 6 bases and J 0 bases; bases outside gene matches: 7. The germline CDR1 and CDR2 sequences are SGHRS and YFSETQ. CDR3 length: 15 residues.

The sample holds many counts of this clonotype. The CDR3 DNA is TGTGCCAGCAGTTACGAGACCGATCAGCCCCAGCATTTT. Amino acids: CASSYETDQPQHF. The V call is TRBV6-5, the J call TRBJ1-5; D gene unclear. This CDR3 has 13 residues. Looked up from germline, CDR1 is MNHEY and CDR2 is SVGAGI. Trimming shortened V by 2 bases and J by 5 bases, and 7 bases separated the two germline ends.